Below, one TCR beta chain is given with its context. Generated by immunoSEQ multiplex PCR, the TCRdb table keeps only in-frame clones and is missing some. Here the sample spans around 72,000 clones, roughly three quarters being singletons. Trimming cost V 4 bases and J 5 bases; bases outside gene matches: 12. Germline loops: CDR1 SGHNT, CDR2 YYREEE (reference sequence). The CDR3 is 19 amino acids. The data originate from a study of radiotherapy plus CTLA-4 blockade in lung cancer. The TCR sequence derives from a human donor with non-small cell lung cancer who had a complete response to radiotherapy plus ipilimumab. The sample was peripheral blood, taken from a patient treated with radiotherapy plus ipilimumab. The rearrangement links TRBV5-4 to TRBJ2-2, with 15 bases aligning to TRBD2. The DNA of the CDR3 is TGTGCCAGCAGCGGACCGGGACTAGCGGGAGGAGGAGGAACCGGGGAGCTGTTTTTT. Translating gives CASSGPGLAGGGGTGELFF.